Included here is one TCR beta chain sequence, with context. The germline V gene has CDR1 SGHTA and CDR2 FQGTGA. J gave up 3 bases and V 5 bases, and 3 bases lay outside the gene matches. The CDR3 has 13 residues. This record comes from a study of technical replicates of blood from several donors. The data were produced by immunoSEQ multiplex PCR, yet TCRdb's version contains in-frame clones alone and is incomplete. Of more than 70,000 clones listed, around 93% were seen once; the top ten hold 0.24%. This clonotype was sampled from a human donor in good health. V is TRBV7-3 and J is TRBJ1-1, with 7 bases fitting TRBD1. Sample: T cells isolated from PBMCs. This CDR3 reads CASSTTGDTEAFF. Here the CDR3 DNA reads TGTGCCAGCAGCACTACAGGGGACACTGAAGCTTTCTTT.